This T cell receptor (beta chain) was sequenced during a study of quantifying T cell responses using KT2 cells. Study background: Reverse transcription used primers in the TCR alpha and beta constant regions. Regarding the study as a whole: Counts of KT2 alpha and beta sequences rose linearly with the number of KT2 cells added.

This clonotype came up many times. Its cognate antigen is unknown. Germline CDR1 SGHNT, CDR2 YYREEE (reference sequence). The CDR3 has 14 amino acids. The V end was cut by 1 base, the J end by 4 bases, with 11 bases between. An oligo carrying a UMI was ligated to the cDNA 3' end. The first PCR ran approximately 4 cycles with an equimolar RC1.1 and RC1.2 beta primer mix. TCRdb independently ran MiXCR on the UMI-ligation and nested PCR reads; one entry per CDR3 protein. The top ten clones hold more than 15% of a sample with tens of thousands of distinct CDR3 sequences, approximately 6.8% of them seen once. The sample is PBMC spiked with counted cells of clone KT2. KT2 cells were mixed with fixed PBMC numbers at varying ratios.

The chain has TRBV5-4 and TRBJ1-1; D is possibly TRBD1 (5 bases). The TCR sequence derives from a human donor. Sequenced material: PBMCs spiked with cells of the T cell clone KT2. The CDR3 nucleotides are TGTGCCAGCAGCTTGAGGGGTTACGGCACTGAAGCTTTCTTT. Amino acid sequence: CASSLRGYGTEAFF.